The 6 T cell receptor beta chains reported below all come from one sample, sequenced in a study of blood T cells in healthy people across ages. A J-beta primer mix and a sample-barcoded 5' primer were used in a second PCR of about 6 to 12 cycles. TCRdb reanalysed the 5' RACE reads using MiXCR and keeps one entry per CDR3 protein. The sample includes approximately 830,000 distinct CDR3 sequences, 60% to 80% of them seen just once. Material for sequencing was blood. Source of these receptors: a man between 25 and 39 years old in good health.

The chain has TRBV7-2 and TRBJ2-2; D is possibly TRBD2 (6 bases). Trimming shortened V by 5 bases and J by 4 bases, and 14 bases separated the two germline ends. This CDR3 comprises 15 residues. The germline gives CDR1 SGHTA, CDR2 FQGNSA. CDR3 sequence reads: CASSPRLGVTGELFF. The DNA of the CDR3 is TGTGCCAGCAGCCCTAGACTAGGAGTCACCGGGGAGCTGTTTTTT.

A few counts support this clonotype. The CDR3 DNA sequence: TGCGCCAGCACAGCCGGGACTCGGGTTTCGGATACGCAGTATTTT. This translates into CASTAGTRVSDTQYF. V gene TRBV4-3 combines with J gene TRBJ2-3, with D possibly matching TRBD2 (6 bases). The CDR3 loop spans 15 amino acids. V was clipped by 7 bases and J by 6 bases, with 20 bases between them. Germline V gene lookup returns CDR1 LGHNA and CDR2 YSLEER.

This clonotype turned up a few times. The junction differs from germline at one of its ends, possibly a read error. The chain joins TRBV5-1 to TRBJ1-6, with D possibly matching TRBD1 (5 bases). Germline V gives CDR1 SGHRS, CDR2 YFSETQ. This CDR3 region has 15 residues. CDR3 amino acids: CASSLTGTGNSPLHF. The CDR3 bases are TGTGCCAGCAGCCTCACCGGGACGGGGAATTCACCCCTCCACTTT.

This clonotype was recorded once. The rearrangement links TRBV6-2 or TRBV6-3 to TRBJ1-1; D not certain. The germline V and J ends were trimmed by 2 bases and 2 bases, with 12 bases remaining between them. Germline V gives CDR1 MNHEY, CDR2 SVGEGT. This CDR3 spans 15 amino acids. CDR3 sequence: CASSYLILKNTEAFF. Here the CDR3 DNA reads TGTGCCAGCAGTTACCTTATCCTGAAAAACACTGAAGCTTTCTTT.

This clonotype was counted a few times. V usage is TRBV20-1 and J usage is TRBJ2-1; 10 positions match TRBD1. The germline gives CDR1 DFQATT, CDR2 SNEGSKA (reference sequence). The CDR3 is 14 amino acids. The V gene end was trimmed by 6 bases and the J gene end by 5 bases; junction bases not matched to a gene: 7. The CDR3: CSAAGQGVDNEQFF. CDR3 sequence (DNA): TGCAGTGCAGCCGGACAGGGGGTGGACAATGAGCAGTTCTTC.

This clonotype showed up just once. The chain joins TRBV28 to TRBJ2-4; no clear D gene. The J call is doubtful: the DNA matches TRBJ2-7 better. Germline CDR1 MDHEN, CDR2 SYDVKM. The CDR3 spans 15 residues. The CDR3 reads CASSLIYGPANEQYF. For the CDR3, the DNA is TGTGCCAGCAGTTTAATTTATGGACCAGCCAACGAGCAGTACTTC.